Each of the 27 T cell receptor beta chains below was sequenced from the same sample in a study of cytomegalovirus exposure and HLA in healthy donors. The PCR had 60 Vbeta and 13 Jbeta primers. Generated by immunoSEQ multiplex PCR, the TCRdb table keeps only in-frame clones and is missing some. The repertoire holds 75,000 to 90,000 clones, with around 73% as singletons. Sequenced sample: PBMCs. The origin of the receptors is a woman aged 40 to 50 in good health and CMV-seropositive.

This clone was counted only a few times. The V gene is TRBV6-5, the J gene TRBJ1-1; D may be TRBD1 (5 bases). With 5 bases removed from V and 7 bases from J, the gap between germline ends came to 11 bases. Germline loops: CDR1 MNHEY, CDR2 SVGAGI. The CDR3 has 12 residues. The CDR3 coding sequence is TGTGCCAGCAGTAGACAGATTGGTGAAGCTTTCTTT. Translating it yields CASSRQIGEAFF.

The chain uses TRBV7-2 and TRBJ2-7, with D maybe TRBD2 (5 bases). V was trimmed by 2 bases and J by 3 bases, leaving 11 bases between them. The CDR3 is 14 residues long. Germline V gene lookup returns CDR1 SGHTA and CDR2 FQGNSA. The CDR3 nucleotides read TGTGCCAGCAGCTTAACGGCCGGAGGCTACGAGCAGTACTTC. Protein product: CASSLTAGGYEQYF.

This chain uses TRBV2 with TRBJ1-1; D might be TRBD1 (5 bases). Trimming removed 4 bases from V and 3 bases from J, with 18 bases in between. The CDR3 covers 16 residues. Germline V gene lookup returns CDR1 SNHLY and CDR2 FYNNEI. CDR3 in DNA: TGTGCCAGCAGTGCTGTACGCAGGGAAGTTGACACTGAAGCTTTCTTT. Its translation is CASSAVRREVDTEAFF.

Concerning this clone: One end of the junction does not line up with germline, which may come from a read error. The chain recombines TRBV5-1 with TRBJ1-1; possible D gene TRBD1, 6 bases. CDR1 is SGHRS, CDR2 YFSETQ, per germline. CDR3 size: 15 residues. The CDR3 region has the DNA TGCGCCAGCAACTTGGGCGGGGGCGGCCGAGATGAAGCTTTCTTT. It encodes CASNLGGGGRDEAFF.

The CDR3 protein is CASSKEGPSSKLFF. CDR3 sequence (DNA): TGTGCCAGCAGCAAAGAGGGGCCGTCTTCGAAACTGTTTTTT. The V call is TRBV21-1, the J call TRBJ1-4; TRBD1 is the table's D call and was not checked against the DNA. TRBV21-1 is assigned pseudogene status. The CDR3 loop spans 14 amino acids.

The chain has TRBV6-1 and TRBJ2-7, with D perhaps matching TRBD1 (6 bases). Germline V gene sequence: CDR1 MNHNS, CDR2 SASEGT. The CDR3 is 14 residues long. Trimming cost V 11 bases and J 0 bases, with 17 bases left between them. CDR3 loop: CAAGKGHVSYEQYF. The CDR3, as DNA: TGTGCCGCCGGGAAGGGACACGTCTCCTACGAGCAGTACTTC.

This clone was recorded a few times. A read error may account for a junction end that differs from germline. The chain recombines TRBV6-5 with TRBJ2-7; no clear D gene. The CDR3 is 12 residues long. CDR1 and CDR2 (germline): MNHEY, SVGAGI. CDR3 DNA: TGTTCCAGCAGAGACGAGGCCTACGAGCAGTACTTC. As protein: CSSRDEAYEQYF.

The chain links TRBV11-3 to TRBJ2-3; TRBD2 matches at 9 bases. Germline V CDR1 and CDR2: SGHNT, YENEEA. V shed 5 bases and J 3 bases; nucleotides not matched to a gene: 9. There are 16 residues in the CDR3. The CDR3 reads CASSPGGGGATDTQYF. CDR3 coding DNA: TGTGCCAGCAGCCCCGGGGGCGGGGGGGCTACAGATACGCAGTATTTT.

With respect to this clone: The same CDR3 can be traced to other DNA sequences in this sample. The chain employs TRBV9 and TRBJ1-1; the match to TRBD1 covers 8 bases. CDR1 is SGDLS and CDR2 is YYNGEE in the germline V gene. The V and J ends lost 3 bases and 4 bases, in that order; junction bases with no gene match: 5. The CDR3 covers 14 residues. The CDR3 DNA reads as TGTGCCAGCAGCGAGACAGGGGTCTCCACTGAAGCTTTCTTT. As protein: CASSETGVSTEAFF.

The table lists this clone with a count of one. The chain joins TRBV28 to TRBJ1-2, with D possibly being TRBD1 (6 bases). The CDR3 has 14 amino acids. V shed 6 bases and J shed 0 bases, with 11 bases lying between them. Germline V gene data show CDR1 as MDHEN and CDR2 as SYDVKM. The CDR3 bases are TGTGCCAGCAGCTCGGACAGCTCTAACTATGGCTACACCTTC. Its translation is CASSSDSSNYGYTF.

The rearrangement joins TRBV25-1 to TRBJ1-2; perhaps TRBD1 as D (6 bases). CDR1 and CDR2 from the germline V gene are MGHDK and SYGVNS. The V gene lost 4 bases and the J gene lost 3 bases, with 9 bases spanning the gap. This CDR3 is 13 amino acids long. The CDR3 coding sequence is TGTGCCAGCAGTGTGGCAGGGGACTATGGCTACACCTTC. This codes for CASSVAGDYGYTF.

The CDR3, as DNA: TGTGCCACAAGGGGAGGGACCGCAACTAATGAAAAACTGTTTTTT. It yields the protein CATRGGTATNEKLFF. The chain uses TRBV6-5 and TRBJ1-4, with D maybe TRBD1 (5 bases). Germline V gene lookup returns CDR1 MNHEY and CDR2 SVGAGI. V dropped 10 bases and J dropped 0 bases, with 15 bases sitting between them. This CDR3 region has 15 residues.

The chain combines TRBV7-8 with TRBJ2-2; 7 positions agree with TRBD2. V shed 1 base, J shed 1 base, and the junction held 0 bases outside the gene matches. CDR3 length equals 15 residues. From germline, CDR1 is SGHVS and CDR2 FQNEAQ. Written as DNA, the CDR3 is TGTGCCAGCAGCTTAGAGCGGGGGAACACCGGGGAGCTGTTTTTT. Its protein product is CASSLERGNTGELFF.

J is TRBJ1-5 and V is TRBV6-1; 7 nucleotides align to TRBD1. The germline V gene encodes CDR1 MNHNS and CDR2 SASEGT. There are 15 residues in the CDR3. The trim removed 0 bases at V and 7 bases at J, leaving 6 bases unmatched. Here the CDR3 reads CASSEAGGSRQPQHF. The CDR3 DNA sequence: TGTGCCAGCAGTGAAGCAGGGGGCTCCCGGCAGCCCCAGCATTTT.

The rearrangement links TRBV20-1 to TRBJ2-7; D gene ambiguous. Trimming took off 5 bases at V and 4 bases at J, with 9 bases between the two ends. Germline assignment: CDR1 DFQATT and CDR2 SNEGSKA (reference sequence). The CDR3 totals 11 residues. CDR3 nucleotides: TGCAGTGCTCAAGTCGGGTACGAGCAGTACTTC. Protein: CSAQVGYEQYF.

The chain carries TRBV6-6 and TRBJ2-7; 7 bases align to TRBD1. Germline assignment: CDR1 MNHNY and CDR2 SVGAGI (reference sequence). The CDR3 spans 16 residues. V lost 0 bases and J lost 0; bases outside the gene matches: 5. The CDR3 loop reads CASSYSGQAGSYEQYF. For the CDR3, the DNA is TGTGCCAGCAGTTACTCCGGACAGGCGGGCTCCTACGAGCAGTACTTC.

The CDR3 loop is CASSNLGGGWYSPLHF. CDR3 sequence (DNA): TGTGCCAGCAGTAACCTTGGCGGGGGGTGGTATTCACCCCTCCACTTT. The chain links TRBV27 to TRBJ1-6, with a weak D call TRBD1 (5 bases). The CDR3 runs 16 residues. Trimming shortened V by 5 bases and J by 8 bases, and 19 bases separated the two germline ends. CDR1 is MNHEY and CDR2 is SMNVEV in the germline V gene (reference sequence).

CDR3 amino acids: CASRFRGGHSTDTQYF. The CDR3 nucleotides are TGCGCCAGCAGGTTTCGCGGGGGTCATAGCACAGATACGCAGTATTTT. The V and J genes are TRBV5-1 and TRBJ2-3, with TRBD2 matching over 7 bases. Germline lookup yields CDR1 SGHRS and CDR2 YFSETQ. V lost 5 bases to trimming and J lost 0 bases; unmatched junction nucleotides: 9. The CDR3 totals 16 residues.

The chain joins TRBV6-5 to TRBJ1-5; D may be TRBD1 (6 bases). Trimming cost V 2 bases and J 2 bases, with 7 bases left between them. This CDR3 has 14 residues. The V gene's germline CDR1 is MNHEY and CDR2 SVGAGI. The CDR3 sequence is CASSYPGGNQPQHF. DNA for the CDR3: TGTGCCAGCAGTTACCCAGGGGGCAATCAGCCCCAGCATTTT.

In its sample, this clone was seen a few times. The chain's CDR3 is CASSYRDITDTQYF. CDR3 bases: TGTGCCAGCAGTTACCGGGACATCACAGATACGCAGTATTTT. The chain joins TRBV6-6 to TRBJ2-3; D possibly corresponds to TRBD1 (6 bases). Trimming took 2 bases from V and 2 from J, leaving 8 bases between them. The CDR3 is 14 residues long. Germline-derived CDR1 and CDR2 are MNHNY and SVGAGI (reference sequence).

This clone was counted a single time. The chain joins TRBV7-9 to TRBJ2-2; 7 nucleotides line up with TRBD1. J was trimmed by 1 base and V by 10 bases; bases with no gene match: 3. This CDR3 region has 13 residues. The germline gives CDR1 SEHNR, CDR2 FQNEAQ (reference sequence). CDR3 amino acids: CATWDRNTGELFF. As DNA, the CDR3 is TGTGCCACGTGGGACAGGAACACCGGGGAGCTGTTTTTT.

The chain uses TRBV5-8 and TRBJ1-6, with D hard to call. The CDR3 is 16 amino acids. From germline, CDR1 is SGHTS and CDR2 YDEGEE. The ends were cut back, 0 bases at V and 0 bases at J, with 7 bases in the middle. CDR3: CASSLESVSYNSPLHF. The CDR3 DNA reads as TGTGCCAGCAGCTTGGAATCGGTCTCCTATAATTCACCCCTCCACTTT.

The CDR3 reads CATSRVPGQGAYEKLFF. The DNA for the CDR3 is TGTGCCACCAGCAGAGTCCCGGGACAGGGGGCTTATGAAAAACTGTTTTTT. The chain links TRBV15 to TRBJ1-4, with 12 bases identical to TRBD1. Germline V lookup: CDR1 LNHNV, CDR2 YYDKDF (reference sequence). The CDR3 is 17 amino acids. Unmatched junction bases numbered 6, after V lost 1 base and J lost 6 bases.

Written as DNA, the CDR3 is TGTGCCAGTAGTTTAGCTCCCGGGACAGGAAGTTTTCGCAATCAGCCCCAGCATTTT. Translated: CASSLAPGTGSFRNQPQHF. This sequence joins TRBV19 and TRBJ1-5; TRBD1 aligns across 8 bases. CDR1 LNHDA and CDR2 SQIVND come from the germline V gene (reference sequence). J gave up 2 bases and V 5 bases, and 17 bases lay outside the gene matches. This CDR3 is 19 amino acids long.

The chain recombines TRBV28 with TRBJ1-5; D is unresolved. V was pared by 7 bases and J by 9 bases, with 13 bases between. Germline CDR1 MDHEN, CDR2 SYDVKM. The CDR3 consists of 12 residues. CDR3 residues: CASTSPRGPQHF. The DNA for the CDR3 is TGTGCCAGCACCAGTCCACGGGGGCCCCAGCATTTT.

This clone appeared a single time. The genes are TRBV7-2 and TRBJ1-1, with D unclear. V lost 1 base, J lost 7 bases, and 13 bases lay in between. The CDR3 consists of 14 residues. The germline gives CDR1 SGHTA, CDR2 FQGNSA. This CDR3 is CASSLGWASGEAFF. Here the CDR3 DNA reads TGTGCCAGCAGCTTAGGTTGGGCCTCTGGTGAAGCTTTCTTT.

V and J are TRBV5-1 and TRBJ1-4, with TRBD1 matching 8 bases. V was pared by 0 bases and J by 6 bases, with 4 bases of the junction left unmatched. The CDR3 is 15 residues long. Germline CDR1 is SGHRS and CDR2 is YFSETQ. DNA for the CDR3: TGCGCCAGCAGCTTGGAAAGGACAGGGCATGAAAAACTGTTTTTT. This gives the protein CASSLERTGHEKLFF.